One and the same sample provided the 9 T cell receptor beta chains below, sequenced in a study of CD8+CD57+ T cells in acquired aplastic anemia. CDR3 and TCR beta VDJ profiling relied on genomic DNA as the template. MiXCR, run by TCRdb on the reads, gives a single entry per CDR3 protein. The data hold roughly 290,000 distinct CDR3 sequences, with approximately 58% observed a single time. Previously, flow cytometry had revealed CD8+CD57+ cell expansion in the patients chosen for sequencing. The material sequenced was sorted CD4+, CD8+, or CD8+CD57+ T cells (not recorded which) from PBMCs. These receptors originate from a human donor with aplastic anemia.

This clonotype was detected a few times. The chain is built from TRBV7-8 and TRBJ1-5, with D unclear. With 5 bases removed from V and 9 bases from J, the gap between germline ends came to 11 bases. Germline V gives CDR1 SGHVS, CDR2 FQNEAQ. The CDR3 extends over 12 amino acids. The CDR3 loop reads CASSHAVGPQHF. The CDR3 DNA is TGTGCCAGCAGCCACGCCGTTGGGCCCCAGCATTTT.

In this sample, this clonotype turned up many times. The rearrangement links TRBV30 to TRBJ1-2; tentative D call: TRBD1 (5 bases). Germline CDR1 and CDR2: GTSNPN and SVGIG (reference sequence). The CDR3 is 15 amino acids. V dropped 2 bases and J dropped 2 bases, with 15 bases sitting between them. CDR3 protein: CAWSPGTGANYGYTF. The CDR3 nucleotides read TGTGCCTGGAGTCCAGGGACGGGCGCCAACTATGGCTACACCTTC.

The chain carries TRBV20-1 and TRBJ2-7; 8 bases fit TRBD1. Per the germline V gene, CDR1 is DFQATT and CDR2 is SNEGSKA (reference sequence). The CDR3 covers 11 residues. The ends lost 6 bases at V and 6 bases at J; junction bases unmatched: 4. The CDR3 nucleotides are TGCAGTGCAGCTACAGGGGGCGAGCAGTACTTC. Protein sequence: CSAATGGEQYF.

This clonotype was counted between two and nine times. A much larger clonotype is one base distant, so this may be a read error. The chain employs TRBV6-5 and TRBJ2-7; D gene ambiguous. Germline assignment: CDR1 MNHEY and CDR2 SVGAGI. The V end lost 7 bases, the J end lost 7 bases, and 11 bases lay between the germline ends. This CDR3 has 11 residues. CDR3 DNA sequence: TGTGCCAGCACTTCGTTCGATGAGCAGTACTTC. Encoded protein: CASTSFDEQYF.

The V gene is TRBV9, the J gene TRBJ1-1, with D uncertain. Germline loops: CDR1 SGDLS, CDR2 YYNGEE. V was pared by 0 bases and J by 3 bases, with 9 bases between. The CDR3 length is 14 residues. The CDR3 spells CASSVGADYTEAFF. The DNA of the CDR3 is TGTGCCAGCAGCGTAGGAGCCGACTACACTGAAGCTTTCTTT. The full variable domain, with the rest looked up from reference TRBV9 and TRBJ1-1, is DSGVTQTPKHLITATGQRVTLRCSPRSGDLSVYWYQQSLDQGLQFLIQYYNGEERAKGNILERFSAQQFPDLHSELNLSSLELGDSALYFCASSVGADYTEAFFGQGTRLTVV.

The V and J genes are TRBV12-3 or TRBV12-4 and TRBJ2-7, with D perhaps assigned TRBD1 or TRBD2 (6 bases each). Trimming removed 4 bases from V and 5 bases from J, with 15 bases in between. There are 14 residues in the CDR3. CDR3 loop: CASSSLGGSNEQYF. In nucleotides, the CDR3 is TGTGCCAGCAGTTCACTAGGGGGGAGCAACGAGCAGTACTTC.

J is TRBJ1-2 and V is TRBV2; D remains unclear. This CDR3 has 15 amino acids. Looked up from germline, CDR1 is SNHLY and CDR2 is FYNNEI. V dropped 8 bases and J dropped 1 base, with 17 bases sitting between them. CDR3 protein: CASVKLEGLNYGYTF. DNA of the CDR3: TGTGCCAGCGTCAAATTAGAGGGTCTTAACTATGGCTACACCTTC.

The J gene is TRBJ2-7, the V gene TRBV9; D gene unclear. The germline V and J ends were trimmed by 0 bases and 0 bases, with 10 bases remaining between them. Germline V gives CDR1 SGDLS, CDR2 YYNGEE. CDR3 size: 15 residues. Written as DNA, the CDR3 is TGTGCCAGCAGCGTAGTCCAGGTTCACTCCTACGAGCAGTACTTC. Residues: CASSVVQVHSYEQYF.

Many counts were recorded for this clonotype. The CDR3 DNA reads as TGCGCCAGCAGCCCCGGGACGCCCGAGCAGTACTTC. Translated, it gives CASSPGTPEQYF. This chain joins TRBV5-1 and TRBJ2-7, with D perhaps being TRBD1 or TRBD2 (5 bases each). With 4 bases removed from V and 6 bases from J, the gap between germline ends came to 11 bases. This CDR3 spans 12 amino acids. Germline V gives CDR1 SGHRS, CDR2 YFSETQ.